This is a list of T cell receptor beta chains from one sample in a study of cytotoxic CD8 clonotypes in ibrutinib-treated CLL. Data came from immunoSEQ multiplex PCR; TCRdb stores just in-frame clones and leaves some out. The sample carries 30,000 to 40,000 clones, under 80% recorded once. Specimen: PBMCs, collected at disease progression, from a patient treated with ibrutinib. The receptors shown here come from a human donor with chronic lymphocytic leukemia. Both conserved end residues are part of each CDR3.

TRBV27	CASSFRSWAGGSTDTQYF
TRBV7-2	CASSLDIGNTGELFF
TRBV7-8	CASRGGQGKQYF
TRBV2	CASSEGTGNVEKLFF
TRBV7-3	CASSPTGAPNTGELFF
TRBV11-2	CASSFPGSGNTIYF
TRBV5-6	CASSRIDGNTGELFF
TRBV18	CASSESGLSPQHF
TRBV9	CASSVGGVIQETQYF
TRBV6-1	CASTFGTPGYTF
TRBV5-1	CASSLVGTGKYEQYF
TRBV7-2	CASSLVAGMNQPQHF
TRBV10-3	CAMRARGTDTQYF
TRBV27	CASSYSPLYEQYF
TRBV29-1	CSVEFYSGYTF
TRBV2	CASSHTGTEINQPQHF
TRBV28	CASTLPGDTNYGYTF
TRBV5-1	CASSSTGGGYEQYF
TRBV2	CASSVEAGYQPQHF
TRBV2	CASSSGTSTDTQYF
TRBV29-1	CSVYRDTNSYEQYF
TRBV2	CASSEPSGSYNEQFF
TRBV2	CASSVQGKGYEQYF
TRBV19	CASSVGQGSYYNEQFF
TRBV19	CASSRAKNTEAFF
TRBV30	CAWSVLGLAGRGTGELFF
TRBV11-1	CASSQSHGYQETQYF
TRBV5-4	CASSHDVIQGIGGYTF
TRBV15	CATSREADSGDTGELFF
TRBV6-1	CASSETATGGFYNEQFF
TRBV19	CASSRWQNNQPQHF
TRBV28	CASSWGTSAFSEQFF
TRBV6-1	CASRQATYEQYF
TRBV10-3	CATVGDAAREAFF
TRBV6-4	CASSALSGGLNEQFF
TRBV19	CASSIVPGEAFF
TRBV4-2	CASSQDRTSGLVEQYF
TRBV11-3	CASSLETSAYNEQFF
TRBV7-9	CAVPLIDEQFF
TRBV2	CASRPGGAADTQYF
TRBV4-1	CASSQVPSGVYEQYF
TRBV5-1	CASSLVRGRGTDTQYF
TRBV9	CASSVEGDLVGVSGNTIYF
TRBV4-1	CASSQGGGLREKLFF
TRBV19	CATKQGTNTEAFF
TRBV5-1	CASSPLGGTEAFF
TRBV5-5	CASSSRWSNYEQYF
TRBV7-8	CASSLGGQEPLGYTF
TRBV14	CASSQARTGGNEKLFF
TRBV11-2	CASSLGDRDYYGYTF
TRBV18	CASSPPHSGYGNTIYF
TRBV14	CASSRWTGTSNNEQFF
TRBV5-1	CASSLDPSSNEQFF